Below, 30 T cell receptor beta chains from the same sample are listed, as sequenced in a study of cytotoxic CD8 clonotypes in ibrutinib-treated CLL. Using immunoSEQ multiplex PCR, the repertoire was profiled, and TCRdb retains in-frame clones only, with some absent. The sample includes over 100,000 clones, 70% to 90% of them seen just once. The sample in question was PBMCs, obtained after 24 months of ibrutinib treatment. The receptors were gathered from a human donor with chronic lymphocytic leukemia.

This sequence joins TRBV9 and TRBJ2-5; no clear D gene. CDR3 size: 14 residues. Germline assignment: CDR1 SGDLS and CDR2 YYNGEE. V lost 3 bases, J lost 5 bases, and 14 bases lay in between. In DNA form, the CDR3 reads TGTGCCAGCAGCGGGACCACCCCCTGGGAGACCCAGTACTTC. Translating gives CASSGTTPWETQYF. The full variable domain, rest sourced from reference TRBV9 and TRBJ2-5, is DSGVTQTPKHLITATGQRVTLRCSPRSGDLSVYWYQQSLDQGLQFLIQYYNGEERAKGNILERFSAQQFPDLHSELNLSSLELGDSALYFCASSGTTPWETQYFGPGTRLLVL.

This chain connects TRBV30 to TRBJ1-6; perhaps TRBD1 as D (5 bases). The CDR3 totals 15 residues. Germline V gene sequence: CDR1 GTSNPN, CDR2 SVGIG (reference sequence). The ends were cut back, 1 base at V and 6 bases at J, with 13 bases in the middle. CDR3 sequence: CAWSALGPGNSPLHF. The CDR3 region has the DNA TGTGCCTGGAGTGCGCTGGGGCCGGGTAATTCACCCCTCCACTTT.

The chain recombines TRBV19 with TRBJ2-1; D remains ambiguous. The germline V gene encodes CDR1 LNHDA and CDR2 SQIVND (reference sequence). V was clipped by 5 bases and J by 4 bases, with 12 bases between them. This CDR3 region has 14 residues. The CDR3 region has the DNA TGTGCCAGTAGTGGCCGGGCTTCGTACAATGAGCAGTTCTTC. Translated, it gives CASSGRASYNEQFF.

The chain is built from TRBV7-2 and TRBJ2-7; D possibly uses TRBD1 or TRBD2 (5 bases each). V was trimmed by 2 bases and J by 2 bases, leaving 13 bases between them. Germline CDR1 reads SGHTA; CDR2 reads FQGNSA. This CDR3 has 15 amino acids. In DNA form, the CDR3 reads TGTGCCAGCAGCTTACTTCGCCAGGGACCCTACGAGCAGTACTTC. Encoded protein: CASSLLRQGPYEQYF.

The genes are TRBV29-1 and TRBJ1-4; D is undetermined. This CDR3 is 13 amino acids long. Per germline, CDR1 SQVTM and CDR2 ANQGSEA. V was clipped by 7 bases and J by 2 bases, with 11 bases between them. The CDR3 spells CSGLGRTNEKLFF. The CDR3 nucleotides are TGCAGCGGGTTGGGCCGCACTAATGAAAAACTGTTTTTT.

The chain links TRBV7-2 to TRBJ2-3, with TRBD1 matching over 8 bases. The CDR3 extends over 14 amino acids. CDR1 SGHTA and CDR2 FQGNSA come from the germline V gene. With 5 bases clipped from V and 4 bases from J, the junction kept 5 bases outside the gene matches. Written as DNA, the CDR3 is TGTGCCAGCAGCGACGACAGGGGTTCAGATACGCAGTATTTT. It specifies CASSDDRGSDTQYF.

V gene TRBV30 combines with J gene TRBJ2-7; no definite D call. The germline V gene has CDR1 GTSNPN and CDR2 SVGIG (reference sequence). Trimming took off 2 bases at V and 4 bases at J, with 6 bases between the two ends. There are 11 residues in the CDR3. The CDR3 DNA reads as TGTGCCTGGAGTAACCGGTACGAGCAGTACTTC. Amino acid sequence: CAWSNRYEQYF.

Details on this clone: At one end, the junction sequence differs from germline, possibly due to a read error. V is TRBV7-7 and J is TRBJ2-7; 8 nucleotides match TRBD2. The germline V gene encodes CDR1 SSHAT and CDR2 FNYEAQ (reference sequence). The CDR3 runs 13 residues. The chain's CDR3 is CASSPPGGGEQYF. The CDR3 DNA is TGTGCTAGCAGCCCCCCGGGGGGGGGCGAGCAGTACTTC.

V and J are TRBV28 and TRBJ1-4, with a weak D call TRBD1 (6 bases). Trimming shortened V by 1 base and J by 6 bases, and 12 bases separated the two germline ends. The CDR3 consists of 15 residues. Germline CDR1 MDHEN, CDR2 SYDVKM. CDR3 DNA: TGTGCCAGCAGTTTATTTGGGGAGGGGGATGAAAAACTGTTTTTT. As protein: CASSLFGEGDEKLFF.

The chain recombines TRBV7-9 with TRBJ2-1; either TRBD1 or TRBD2 may fit D (5 bases each). This CDR3 is built from 19 residues. V lost 5 bases, J lost 0 bases, and 23 bases lay in between. From germline, CDR1 is SEHNR and CDR2 FQNEAQ (reference sequence). The chain's CDR3 is CASSPRPLRDPSSYNEQFF. CDR3 DNA sequence: TGTGCCAGCAGCCCACGGCCTTTACGGGACCCTAGCTCCTACAATGAGCAGTTCTTC.

This sequence joins TRBV2 and TRBJ2-3; 7 nucleotides agree with TRBD2. CDR3 length: 14 residues. Germline V CDR1 and CDR2: SNHLY, FYNNEI. V was pared by 7 bases and J by 4 bases, with 8 bases of the junction left unmatched. CDR3 in DNA: TGTGCCAGCAACTGGCGGGAGCGCCCAGATACGCAGTATTTT. Protein: CASNWRERPDTQYF.

The rearrangement uses TRBV21-1 and TRBJ1-1. TRBV21-1 is a pseudogene. The CDR3 loop spans 13 amino acids. The CDR3 protein is CASSAQPNTEAFF. CDR3 nucleotides: TGTGCCAGCAGCGCCCAGCCCAACACTGAAGCTTTCTTT.

This rearrangement joins TRBV28 to TRBJ1-2, with 8 bases lining up with TRBD1. Trimming cost V 6 bases and J 5 bases; bases outside gene matches: 5. The CDR3 consists of 13 residues. Germline V gene sequence: CDR1 MDHEN, CDR2 SYDVKM. CDR3: CASREQGEYGYTF. DNA for the CDR3: TGTGCCAGCAGGGAACAGGGGGAATATGGCTACACCTTC.

This rearrangement joins TRBV5-6 to TRBJ1-5; unclear D gene. V was shortened by 0 bases and J by 4 bases, with 14 bases between the two germline ends. Germline V gene data show CDR1 as SGHDT and CDR2 as YYEEEE. CDR3 size: 16 residues. The DNA for the CDR3 is TGTGCCAGCAGCTTGGGAGCCGGAACTGAAAATCAGCCCCAGCATTTT. Its translation is CASSLGAGTENQPQHF.

The J gene is TRBJ1-3, the V gene TRBV5-1; possible D gene TRBD1, 5 bases. The germline V and J ends were trimmed by 0 bases and 0 bases, with 7 bases remaining between them. CDR1 and CDR2 (germline): SGHRS, YFSETQ. This CDR3 contains 15 residues. Written as DNA, the CDR3 is TGCGCCAGCAGCTTGGGACAGAACTCTGGAAACACCATATATTTT. It specifies CASSLGQNSGNTIYF.

This clone was observed once. The chain uses TRBV7-9 and TRBJ2-7, with 8 bases identical to TRBD1. This CDR3 region has 13 residues. V was clipped by 5 bases and J by 5 bases; unmatched bases: 5. CDR1 is SEHNR, CDR2 FQNEAQ, per germline (reference sequence). In DNA, the CDR3 is TGTGCCAGCAGCCTGGACAGGGTGGACGAGCAGTACTTC. This translates into CASSLDRVDEQYF. Based on the CDR3 plus reference TRBV7-9 and TRBJ2-7, the full variable domain is DTGVSQNPRHKITKRGQNVTFRCDPISEHNRLYWYRQTLGQGPEFLTYFQNEAQLEKSRLLSDRFSAERPKGSFSTLEIQRTEQGDSAMYLCASSLDRVDEQYFGPGTRLTVT.

This clone was seen just once. The chain recombines TRBV19 with TRBJ2-5; TRBD2 aligns across 9 bases. The CDR3 is 14 amino acids. The ends lost 10 bases at V and 3 bases at J; junction bases unmatched: 9. The V gene's germline CDR1 is LNHDA and CDR2 SQIVND (reference sequence). The CDR3 spells CATDRGGAKETQYF. CDR3 DNA: TGTGCCACCGACCGCGGGGGGGCTAAAGAGACCCAGTACTTC.

This chain uses TRBV18 with TRBJ2-3; no definite D call. The CDR3 is 16 amino acids. Germline CDR1 reads KGHSH; CDR2 reads LQKENI. Trimming left V 0 bases short and J 2 bases short, with 12 bases between. The CDR3 DNA is TGTGCCAGCTCACCACCTCCGGCAGCTTACACAGATACGCAGTATTTT. Its protein is CASSPPPAAYTDTQYF.

The chain is built from TRBV14 and TRBJ1-3; D is undetermined. V was pared by 4 bases and J by 0 bases, with 10 bases between. The germline V gene encodes CDR1 SGHDN and CDR2 FVKESK. This CDR3 comprises 15 residues. The CDR3 reads CASSLDSSSGNTIYF. The CDR3 nucleotides read TGTGCCAGCAGCCTTGACTCGAGCTCTGGAAACACCATATATTTT. Using reference TRBV14 and TRBJ1-3 for the parts outside the CDR3, the full variable domain is EAGVTQFPSHSVIEKGQTVTLRCDPISGHDNLYWYRRVMGKEIKFLLHFVKESKQDESGMPNNRFLAERTGGTYSTLKVQPAELEDSGVYFCASSLDSSSGNTIYFGEGSWLTVV.

The rearrangement links TRBV11-3 to TRBJ2-3; D is unclear. The length of the CDR3 is 14 residues. Germline CDR1 is SGHNT and CDR2 is YENEEA. V gave up 5 bases and J gave up 0 bases, with 9 bases separating them. CDR3 nucleotides: TGTGCCAGCAGCCCGACAAGCAGCACAGATACGCAGTATTTT. Translated, it gives CASSPTSSTDTQYF. Looking up the rest from reference TRBV11-3 and TRBJ2-3 gives the full variable domain: EAGVVQSPRYKIIEKKQPVAFWCNPISGHNTLYWYLQNLGQGPELLIRYENEEAVDDSQLPKDRFSAERLKGVDSTLKIQPAELGDSAVYLCASSPTSSTDTQYFGPGTRLTVL.

The sample holds one count of this clone. The J gene is TRBJ1-5, the V gene TRBV19, with 7 bases that match TRBD1. V dropped 9 bases and J dropped 5; count of bases not matched to a gene: 10. Looked up from germline, CDR1 is LNHDA and CDR2 is SQIVND (reference sequence). This CDR3 has 14 amino acids. CDR3 residues: CASQGDVFYQPQHF. The CDR3 DNA reads TGTGCCAGCCAGGGGGACGTATTTTATCAGCCCCAGCATTTT. Drawing the rest from reference TRBV19 and TRBJ1-5, the complete variable domain is DGGITQSPKYLFRKEGQNVTLSCEQNLNHDAMYWYRQDPGQGLRLIYYSQIVNDFQKGDIAEGYSVSREKKESFPLTVTSAQKNPTAFYLCASQGDVFYQPQHFGDGTRLSIL.

This clone was recorded once. The gene calls are TRBV7-6 and TRBJ1-5; possibly TRBD1 for D (6 bases). V gave up 4 bases and J gave up 6 bases, with 10 bases separating them. CDR1 is SGHVS and CDR2 is FNYEAQ in the germline V gene. The CDR3 is 13 residues long. Here the CDR3 reads CASSYREGQPQHF. The CDR3 DNA is TGTGCCAGCAGCTACAGGGAGGGTCAGCCCCAGCATTTT.

The V gene is TRBV5-1, the J gene TRBJ2-7; TRBD1 matches at 7 bases. V shed 0 bases and J 5 bases; nucleotides not matched to a gene: 11. The germline V gene has CDR1 SGHRS and CDR2 YFSETQ. This CDR3 has 16 residues. CDR3 amino acids: CASSLARAGGSDEQYF. DNA for the CDR3: TGCGCCAGCAGCTTGGCAAGGGCAGGGGGTTCTGACGAGCAGTACTTC. Looking up the rest from reference TRBV5-1 and TRBJ2-7 gives the full variable domain: KAGVTQTPRYLIKTRGQQVTLSCSPISGHRSVSWYQQTPGQGLQFLFEYFSETQRNKGNFPGRFSGRQFSNSRSEMNVSTLELGDSALYLCASSLARAGGSDEQYFGPGTRLTVT.

The chain joins TRBV6-4 to TRBJ2-3, with 7 bases that match TRBD1. The germline V gene has CDR1 MRHNA and CDR2 SNTAGT. The ends lost 0 bases at V and 5 bases at J; junction bases unmatched: 5. The CDR3 runs to 15 residues. The CDR3 DNA reads TGTGCCAGCAGTGACTCGAGCACAGGGGTAGATACGCAGTATTTT. Translated: CASSDSSTGVDTQYF.

The chain uses TRBV18 and TRBJ1-2; tentative D call: TRBD1 (6 bases). This CDR3 contains 15 residues. CDR1 KGHSH and CDR2 LQKENI come from the germline V gene. V was trimmed by 0 bases and J by 5 bases, leaving 13 bases between them. The CDR3 is CASSPPSRQGYGYTF. The DNA of the CDR3 is TGTGCCAGCTCACCACCGAGCAGGCAGGGGTATGGCTACACCTTC.

The chain joins TRBV20-1 to TRBJ2-7; 9 nucleotides agree with TRBD2. Germline CDR1 reads DFQATT; CDR2 reads SNEGSKA (reference sequence). J lost 9 bases, V lost 6 bases, and 3 bases had no gene match. The CDR3 totals 10 residues. In nucleotides, the CDR3 is TGCAGTGCCGCTAGCGGGGCGCAGTACTTC. Protein sequence: CSAASGAQYF.

At least ten counts were recorded for this clone. The rearrangement uses TRBV4-1 and TRBJ1-2; the D is unclear. Germline V gene lookup returns CDR1 MGHRA and CDR2 YSYEKL. This CDR3 comprises 15 residues. The V and J ends lost 5 bases and 4 bases respectively, with 17 bases between them. Here the CDR3 DNA reads TGCGCCAGCAGCATACCTGGCGGGGTAGCCTATGGCTACACCTTC. This sequence encodes CASSIPGGVAYGYTF.

This chain links TRBV6-6 with TRBJ1-1; D ambiguous. Germline CDR1 MNHNY, CDR2 SVGAGI (reference sequence). This CDR3 spans 13 amino acids. V shed 0 bases and J shed 11 bases, with 13 bases lying between them. The CDR3 DNA reads TGTGCCAGCAGTTACTCGAGCGGGTCCTCGGCTTTCTTT. Protein: CASSYSSGSSAFF.

The rearrangement links TRBV19 to TRBJ2-1, with D perhaps matching TRBD2 (6 bases). This CDR3 is 14 amino acids long. Germline lookup yields CDR1 LNHDA and CDR2 SQIVND (reference sequence). V shed 7 bases and J shed 10 bases, with 20 bases lying between them. The CDR3 spells CASIGGNRVWEQFF. CDR3 in DNA: TGTGCCAGTATCGGGGGAAATCGGGTTTGGGAGCAGTTCTTC.

This clone has only one observation. The V and J genes are TRBV19 and TRBJ2-7; 10 bases are shared with TRBD1. The trim removed 4 bases at V and 2 bases at J, leaving 5 bases unmatched. The germline V gene has CDR1 LNHDA and CDR2 SQIVND (reference sequence). The CDR3 runs to 15 residues. The CDR3 nucleotides are TGTGCCAGTAGTACTCAAGGACAGGGGGCCTACGAGCAGTACTTC. It codes for CASSTQGQGAYEQYF.